Presented here are 10 T cell receptor beta chains from one specimen sequenced in a study of blood T cell repertoires in COVID-19. Generated by immunoSEQ multiplex PCR, the TCRdb table keeps only in-frame clones and is missing some. The sample has about 18,000 clones; roughly 86% are singletons. Sequencing used peripheral blood. Receptors were obtained from a human donor in a cohort sampled during active COVID-19. The donor label of this sample is uncertain.

The DNA of the CDR3 is TGTGCCAGCAGCATAGGACTAGCGCGTGACGAGCAGTACTTC. It yields the protein CASSIGLARDEQYF. This chain connects TRBV11-2 to TRBJ2-7; 9 nucleotides agree with TRBD2. The J segment lost 5 bases and the V segment lost 5 bases, leaving 7 bases of the junction unmatched. The CDR3 runs to 14 residues. Germline CDR1 reads SGHAT; CDR2 reads FQNNGV.

This clone was observed a single time. V is TRBV28 and J is TRBJ1-1; D is uncertain. The V and J ends lost 2 bases and 2 bases respectively, with 9 bases between them. The CDR3 loop spans 14 amino acids. The germline V gene encodes CDR1 MDHEN and CDR2 SYDVKM. CDR3 sequence reads: CASSLTGFNTEAFF. The DNA for the CDR3 is TGTGCCAGCAGTTTAACGGGTTTTAACACTGAAGCTTTCTTT.

The chain employs TRBV12-3 or TRBV12-4 and TRBJ2-1, with 9 bases matching TRBD2. This CDR3 has 13 amino acids. Losses at the gene ends were 10 bases for V and 9 bases for J; bases not matched to a gene: 10. CDR3 nucleotide sequence: TGTGCCACCGGGGGCGGGAGGGCCGGTGAGCAGTTCTTC. This encodes CATGGGRAGEQFF.

Here the CDR3 DNA reads TGTGCCAGCAGCGCCGGACACCTTCGGGGGTTAGATGGCTACACCTTC. Protein sequence: CASSAGHLRGLDGYTF. The J gene is TRBJ1-2, the V gene TRBV9; TRBD1 might be the D (5 bases). This CDR3 region has 16 residues. Looked up from germline, CDR1 is SGDLS and CDR2 is YYNGEE. V was trimmed by 3 bases and J by 6 bases, leaving 21 bases between them.

This clone has just one count. The chain links TRBV19 to TRBJ2-2; possibly TRBD2 for D (6 bases). Between the trimmed V and J ends, which lost 9 bases and 3 bases, there was a span of 11 bases. Germline CDR1 reads LNHDA; CDR2 reads SQIVND (reference sequence). The CDR3 length is 13 residues. For the CDR3, the DNA is TGTGCCAGCGGGAGAGCGGACACCGGGGAGCTGTTTTTT. This codes for CASGRADTGELFF. The variable domain in full, completed from reference TRBV19 and TRBJ2-2, reads DGGITQSPKYLFRKEGQNVTLSCEQNLNHDAMYWYRQDPGQGLRLIYYSQIVNDFQKGDIAEGYSVSREKKESFPLTVTSAQKNPTAFYLCASGRADTGELFFGEGSRLTVL.

The chain couples TRBV2 to TRBJ2-3; TRBD2 agrees at 8 bases. The CDR3 has 15 residues. Per the germline V gene, CDR1 is SNHLY and CDR2 is FYNNEI. With V trimmed by 4 bases and J by 2 bases, 5 bases remained unmatched. The CDR3 DNA follows: TGTGCCAGCAGTGGTACTAGCGGTTTCACAGATACGCAGTATTTT. Residues: CASSGTSGFTDTQYF.

A single count supports this clone. V is TRBV2 and J is TRBJ2-1; 8 bases line up with TRBD2. Trimming at V came to 4 bases and at J to 6 bases, leaving 5 bases not matched to a gene. This CDR3 region has 14 residues. CDR1 is SNHLY, CDR2 FYNNEI, per germline. CDR3 DNA: TGTGCCAGCAGTGGGCTAGCGGGCACCAATGAGCAGTTCTTC. Its translation: CASSGLAGTNEQFF.

The V and J genes are TRBV20-1 and TRBJ1-4; 10 nucleotides line up with TRBD1. Per germline, CDR1 DFQATT and CDR2 SNEGSKA (reference sequence). V gave up 3 bases and J gave up 4 bases; unmatched junction bases: 5. The CDR3 length is 15 residues. CDR3 residues: CSASPRTGGNEKLFF. CDR3 nucleotides: TGCAGTGCTAGTCCCAGGACAGGGGGTAATGAAAAACTGTTTTTT.

V and J are TRBV28 and TRBJ2-2; D remains unclear. Germline assignment: CDR1 MDHEN and CDR2 SYDVKM. V was clipped by 8 bases and J by 6 bases, with 13 bases between them. This CDR3 region has 13 residues. In DNA, the CDR3 is TGTGCCAGCTTAGAACGTACCTCCGGGGAGCTGTTTTTT. Protein: CASLERTSGELFF.

CDR3 loop: CSVVREGNTEAFF. The CDR3 DNA reads TGCAGCGTTGTTAGGGAGGGGAACACTGAAGCTTTCTTT. The gene calls are TRBV29-1 and TRBJ1-1; no clear D gene. Germline V CDR1 and CDR2: SQVTM, ANQGSEA. The V gene lost 4 bases and the J gene lost 1 base, with 10 bases spanning the gap. The CDR3 runs 13 residues.